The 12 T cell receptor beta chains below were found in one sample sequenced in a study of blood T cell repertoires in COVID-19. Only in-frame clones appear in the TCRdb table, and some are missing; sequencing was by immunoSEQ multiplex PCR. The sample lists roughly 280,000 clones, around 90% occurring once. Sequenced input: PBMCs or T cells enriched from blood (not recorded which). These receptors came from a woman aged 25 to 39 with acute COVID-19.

The CDR3 bases are TGTGCCAGCAGCTTGGAGGGTGCACCTAATGAAAAACTGTTTTTT. This sequence encodes CASSLEGAPNEKLFF. The rearrangement links TRBV7-9 to TRBJ1-4, with unresolved D. The CDR3 is made up of 15 amino acids. Germline V lookup: CDR1 SEHNR, CDR2 FQNEAQ (reference sequence). Trimming left V 3 bases short and J 3 bases short, with 11 bases between.

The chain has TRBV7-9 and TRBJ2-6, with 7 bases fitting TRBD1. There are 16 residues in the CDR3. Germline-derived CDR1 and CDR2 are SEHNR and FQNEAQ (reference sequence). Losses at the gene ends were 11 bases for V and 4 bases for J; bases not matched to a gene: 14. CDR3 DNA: TGTGCCGCCTCCCAGCCAGGGGGACCGGGGGCCAACGTCCTGACTTTC. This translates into CAASQPGGPGANVLTF.

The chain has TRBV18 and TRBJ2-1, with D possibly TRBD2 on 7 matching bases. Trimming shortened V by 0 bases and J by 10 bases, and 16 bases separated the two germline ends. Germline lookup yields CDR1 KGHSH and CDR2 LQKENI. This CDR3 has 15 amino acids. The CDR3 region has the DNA TGTGCCAGCTCACCACCTGCGGGGGCTCCTAGGGAGCAGTTCTTC. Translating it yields CASSPPAGAPREQFF.

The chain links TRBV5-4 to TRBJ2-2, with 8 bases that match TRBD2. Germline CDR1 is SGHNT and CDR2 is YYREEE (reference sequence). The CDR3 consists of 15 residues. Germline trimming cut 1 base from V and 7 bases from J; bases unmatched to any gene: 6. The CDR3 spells CASSLSGSGVGELFF. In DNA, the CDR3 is TGTGCCAGCAGCTTGAGCGGGAGCGGTGTCGGGGAGCTGTTTTTT. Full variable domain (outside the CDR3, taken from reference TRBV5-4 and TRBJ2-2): ETGVTQSPTHLIKTRGQQVTLRCSSQSGHNTVSWYQQALGQGPQFIFQYYREEENGRGNFPPRFSGLQFPNYSSELNVNALELDDSALYLCASSLSGSGVGELFFGEGSRLTVL.

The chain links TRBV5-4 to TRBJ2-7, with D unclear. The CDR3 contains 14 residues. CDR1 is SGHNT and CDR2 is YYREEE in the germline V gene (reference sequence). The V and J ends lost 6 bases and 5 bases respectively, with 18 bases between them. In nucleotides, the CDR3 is TGTGCCAGCAATGCCGCAACGAGGCCCAACGAGCAGTACTTC. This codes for CASNAATRPNEQYF.

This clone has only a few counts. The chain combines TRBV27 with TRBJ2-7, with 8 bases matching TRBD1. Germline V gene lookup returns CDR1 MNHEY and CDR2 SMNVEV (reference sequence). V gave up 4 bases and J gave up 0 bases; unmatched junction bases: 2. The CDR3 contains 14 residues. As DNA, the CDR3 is TGTGCCAGCAGTTCGGACAGGGACTCCTACGAGCAGTACTTC. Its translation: CASSSDRDSYEQYF.

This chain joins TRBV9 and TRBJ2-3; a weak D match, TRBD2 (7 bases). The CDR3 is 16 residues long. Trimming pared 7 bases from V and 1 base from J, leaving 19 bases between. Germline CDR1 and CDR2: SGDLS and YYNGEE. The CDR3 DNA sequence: TGTGCCAGCGCACGTAGAGGGGGGGCAGGCACAGATACGCAGTATTTT. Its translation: CASARRGGAGTDTQYF.

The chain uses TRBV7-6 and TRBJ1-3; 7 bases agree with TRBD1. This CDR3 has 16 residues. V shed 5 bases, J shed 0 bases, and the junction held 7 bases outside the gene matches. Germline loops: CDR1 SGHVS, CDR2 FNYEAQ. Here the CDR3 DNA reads TGTGCCAGCAGCACCCGGACAGGCCGCTCTGGAAACACCATATATTTT. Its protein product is CASSTRTGRSGNTIYF.

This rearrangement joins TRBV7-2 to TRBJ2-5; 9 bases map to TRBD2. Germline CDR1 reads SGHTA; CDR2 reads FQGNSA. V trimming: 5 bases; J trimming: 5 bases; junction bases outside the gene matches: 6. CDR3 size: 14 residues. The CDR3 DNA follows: TGTGCCAGCAGCCCTCAAAGCGGGAGGGAGACCCAGTACTTC. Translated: CASSPQSGRETQYF.

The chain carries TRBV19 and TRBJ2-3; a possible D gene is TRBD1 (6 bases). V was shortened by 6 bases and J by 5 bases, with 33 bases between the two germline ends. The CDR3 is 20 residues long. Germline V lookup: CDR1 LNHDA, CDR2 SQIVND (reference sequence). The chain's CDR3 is CASRQLGDPVDSKTGDTQYF. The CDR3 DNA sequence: TGTGCCAGTAGACAACTCGGAGATCCGGTGGACAGTAAAACAGGAGATACGCAGTATTTT.

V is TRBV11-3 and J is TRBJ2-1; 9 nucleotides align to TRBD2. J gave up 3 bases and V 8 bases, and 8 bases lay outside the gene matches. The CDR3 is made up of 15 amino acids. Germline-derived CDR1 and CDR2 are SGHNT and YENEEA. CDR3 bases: TGTGCCAGCTCAGACCGACTAGCGGTCTACAATGAGCAGTTCTTC. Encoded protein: CASSDRLAVYNEQFF.

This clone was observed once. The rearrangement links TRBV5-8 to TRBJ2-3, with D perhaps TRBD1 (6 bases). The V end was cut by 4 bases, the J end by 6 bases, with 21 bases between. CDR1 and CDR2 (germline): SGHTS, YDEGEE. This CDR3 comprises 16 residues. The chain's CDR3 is CASSREQGVHLDTQYF. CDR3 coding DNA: TGTGCCAGCAGCCGAGAACAGGGTGTGCATTTGGATACGCAGTATTTT.